These 15 T cell receptor beta chains were all obtained from the same sample, sequenced in a study of blood T cell repertoires in COVID-19. The assay was immunoSEQ multiplex PCR, and TCRdb's table has in-frame clones only and misses some. Of fewer than 120,000 clones in the sample, around 68% were seen once. The specimen was peripheral blood. Receptors were obtained from a woman aged 55-69 years with acute or convalescent COVID-19.

This sequence joins TRBV5-4 and TRBJ2-3; a weak D match, TRBD1 (6 bases). This CDR3 has 13 residues. V lost 2 bases, J lost 4 bases, and 8 bases lay in between. Germline V gene lookup returns CDR1 SGHNT and CDR2 YYREEE (reference sequence). The CDR3 DNA reads as TGTGCCAGCAGCTTCAGGGGAGCAGATACGCAGTATTTT. This translates into CASSFRGADTQYF.

This rearrangement joins TRBV11-3 to TRBJ2-4; 7 nucleotides match TRBD1. Germline values: CDR1 SGHNT, CDR2 YENEEA. The length of the CDR3 is 14 residues. Losses at the gene ends were 4 bases for V and 2 bases for J; bases not matched to a gene: 2. The chain's CDR3 is CASSSGGSKNIQYF. DNA for the CDR3: TGTGCCAGCAGCTCAGGGGGATCCAAAAACATTCAGTACTTC. Together with reference TRBV11-3 and TRBJ2-4, the CDR3 gives the full variable domain: EAGVVQSPRYKIIEKKQPVAFWCNPISGHNTLYWYLQNLGQGPELLIRYENEEAVDDSQLPKDRFSAERLKGVDSTLKIQPAELGDSAVYLCASSSGGSKNIQYFGAGTRLSVL.

V is TRBV18 and J is TRBJ2-3; TRBD2 matches 14 bases. The trim removed 3 bases at V and 1 base at J, leaving 3 bases unmatched. The CDR3 totals 17 residues. The germline V gene has CDR1 KGHSH and CDR2 LQKENI. This CDR3 is CASSPGLAGGGTDTQYF. The CDR3 DNA sequence: TGTGCCAGCTCACCCGGACTAGCGGGGGGCGGCACAGATACGCAGTATTTT.

The J gene is TRBJ1-1, the V gene TRBV5-1; 7 bases match TRBD1. V trimming: 4 bases; J trimming: 5 bases; junction bases outside the gene matches: 5. CDR3 length: 13 residues. CDR1 is SGHRS, CDR2 YFSETQ, per germline. This chain's CDR3 is CASSVRGQTEAFF. DNA of the CDR3: TGCGCCAGCAGCGTCAGGGGACAGACTGAAGCTTTCTTT.

This chain links TRBV7-3 with TRBJ2-3, with 10 bases lining up with TRBD2. This CDR3 comprises 20 residues. V lost 5 bases, J lost 1 base, and 18 bases stayed unmatched. Germline loops: CDR1 SGHTA, CDR2 FQGTGA. The CDR3 protein is CASSTPLEKGLAIGTDTQYF. CDR3 in DNA: TGTGCCAGCAGCACGCCGCTTGAGAAGGGACTAGCGATTGGCACAGATACGCAGTATTTT.

The gene calls are TRBV24-1 and TRBJ2-7; TRBD1 aligns across 11 bases. J gave up 3 bases and V 2 bases, and 2 bases lay outside the gene matches. Germline CDR1 and CDR2: KGHDR and SFDVKD. This CDR3 is 15 amino acids long. The chain's CDR3 is CATSDSGTGGYEQYF. CDR3 DNA sequence: TGTGCCACCAGTGATTCCGGGACAGGGGGCTACGAGCAGTACTTC.

There are a few counts of this clone. V is TRBV20-1 and J is TRBJ1-1; perhaps TRBD1 as D (5 bases). Germline-derived CDR1 and CDR2 are DFQATT and SNEGSKA (reference sequence). Trimming took 3 bases from V and 1 from J, leaving 12 bases between them. This CDR3 comprises 14 residues. The CDR3 nucleotides read TGCAGTGCTAGTTCCCCAAGGGGGAACACTGAAGCTTTCTTT. Encoded protein: CSASSPRGNTEAFF.

The chain is built from TRBV7-3 and TRBJ2-2, with D uncertain. Germline-derived CDR1 and CDR2 are SGHTA and FQGTGA. This CDR3 comprises 14 residues. Trimming shortened V by 0 bases and J by 4 bases, and 6 bases separated the two germline ends. Here the CDR3 reads CASSLTLSTGELFF. The CDR3 coding sequence is TGTGCCAGCAGCTTAACTCTATCCACCGGGGAGCTGTTTTTT. Complete variable domain (other parts from reference TRBV7-3 and TRBJ2-2): GAGVSQTPSNKVTEKGKYVELRCDPISGHTALYWYRQSLGQGPEFLIYFQGTGAADDSGLPNDRFFAVRPEGSVSTLKIQRTERGDSAVYLCASSLTLSTGELFFGEGSRLTVL.

The rearrangement links TRBV11-2 to TRBJ2-1; 9 bases match TRBD2. J lost 9 bases, V lost 3 bases, and 9 bases had no gene match. Germline lookup yields CDR1 SGHAT and CDR2 FQNNGV. CDR3 size: 15 residues. In nucleotides, the CDR3 is TGTGCCAGCAGCTTGGAGCGGGGGGCAGAGGGTGAGCAGTTCTTC. Its translation is CASSLERGAEGEQFF.

This clone was detected a few times. The chain recombines TRBV7-2 with TRBJ2-7, with D tentatively TRBD1 (6 bases). CDR3 length: 13 residues. Germline loops: CDR1 SGHTA, CDR2 FQGNSA. V dropped 5 bases and J dropped 9 bases, with 17 bases sitting between them. The CDR3 here is CASSPGVAGVQYF. CDR3 coding DNA: TGTGCCAGCAGCCCCGGCGTAGCAGGGGTGCAGTACTTC. Complete variable domain (other parts from reference TRBV7-2 and TRBJ2-7): GAGVSQSPSNKVTEKGKDVELRCDPISGHTALYWYRQSLGQGLEFLIYFQGNSAPDKSGLPSDRFSAERTGGSVSTLTIQRTQQEDSAVYLCASSPGVAGVQYFGPGTRLTVT.

This chain uses TRBV5-4 with TRBJ1-6, with a tentative D call TRBD1 (5 bases). Germline V CDR1 and CDR2: SGHNT, YYREEE (reference sequence). The CDR3 sequence is 17 residues long. The ends were cut back, 0 bases at V and 5 bases at J, with 15 bases in the middle. CDR3 amino acids: CASSLASRTGNNSPLHF. CDR3 DNA sequence: TGTGCCAGCAGCTTGGCCTCACGTACAGGAAATAATTCACCCCTCCACTTT.

V usage is TRBV29-1 and J usage is TRBJ2-7, with TRBD1 identical over 7 bases. J lost 7 bases, V lost 6 bases, and 12 bases had no gene match. Germline V gene sequence: CDR1 SQVTM, CDR2 ANQGSEA. The CDR3 spans 13 residues. The CDR3 sequence is CSVYRQGRQEQYF. As DNA, the CDR3 is TGCAGCGTCTATAGACAGGGTCGTCAAGAGCAGTACTTC.

The CDR3 is CASSANIKGGLRSSPLHF. The DNA for the CDR3 is TGTGCCAGCAGCGCAAACATCAAAGGAGGATTGAGATCGTCACCCCTCCACTTT. The V and J genes are TRBV9 and TRBJ1-6; D is ambiguous. V was cut by 3 bases and J by 10 bases, with 26 bases left in between. The CDR3 is 18 residues long. The germline CDR1 and CDR2 sequences are SGDLS and YYNGEE.

In its sample, this clone was seen many times. The same CDR3 can be traced to other DNA sequences in this sample. The rearrangement links TRBV3-1 (or the pseudogene TRBV3-2) to TRBJ1-6; TRBD1 matches 10 bases. The ends lost 3 bases at V and 6 bases at J; junction bases unmatched: 2. The CDR3 consists of 15 residues. The germline gives CDR1 LGHDT, CDR2 YNNKEL (reference sequence). CDR3: CASSQGTGVNSPLHF. In DNA, the CDR3 is TGTGCCAGCAGCCAGGGGACAGGGGTTAATTCACCCCTCCACTTT.

This clone occurred a few times. The rearrangement joins TRBV2 to TRBJ2-1, with 8 bases identical to TRBD1. CDR1 is SNHLY and CDR2 is FYNNEI in the germline V gene. With V trimmed by 4 bases and J by 4 bases, 6 bases remained unmatched. This CDR3 has 15 residues. CDR3 loop: CASSGGDRGYNEQFF. As DNA, the CDR3 is TGTGCCAGCAGTGGAGGAGACAGGGGTTACAATGAGCAGTTCTTC.